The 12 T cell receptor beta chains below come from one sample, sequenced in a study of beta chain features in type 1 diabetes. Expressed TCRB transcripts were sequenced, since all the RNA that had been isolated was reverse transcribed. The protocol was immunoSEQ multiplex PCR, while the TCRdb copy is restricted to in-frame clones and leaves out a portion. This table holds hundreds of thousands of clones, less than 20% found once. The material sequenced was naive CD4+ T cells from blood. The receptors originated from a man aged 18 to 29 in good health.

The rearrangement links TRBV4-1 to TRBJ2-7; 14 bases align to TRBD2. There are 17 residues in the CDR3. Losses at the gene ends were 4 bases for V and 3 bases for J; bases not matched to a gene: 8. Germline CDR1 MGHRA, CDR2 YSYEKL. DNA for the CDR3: TGCGCCAGCAGCCGGGGACTAGCGGGAGAATGGGGCTACGAGCAGTACTTC. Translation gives CASSRGLAGEWGYEQYF.

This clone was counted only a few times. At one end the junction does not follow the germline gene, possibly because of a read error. The CDR3 nucleotides read TGCAGCGTAGCTCCGGGACTAGCGACCTCCCACGAGCAGTACTTC. Translated: CSVAPGLATSHEQYF. The chain carries TRBV29-1 and TRBJ2-7; 10 nucleotides align to TRBD2. Germline values: CDR1 SQVTM, CDR2 ANQGSEA. The CDR3 consists of 15 residues.

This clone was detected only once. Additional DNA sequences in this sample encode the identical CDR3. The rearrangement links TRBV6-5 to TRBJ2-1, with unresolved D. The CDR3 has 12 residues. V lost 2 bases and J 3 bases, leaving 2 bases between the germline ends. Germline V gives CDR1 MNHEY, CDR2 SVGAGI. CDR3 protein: CASSYGYNEQFF. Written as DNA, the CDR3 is TGTGCCAGCAGTTACGGCTACAATGAGCAGTTCTTC.

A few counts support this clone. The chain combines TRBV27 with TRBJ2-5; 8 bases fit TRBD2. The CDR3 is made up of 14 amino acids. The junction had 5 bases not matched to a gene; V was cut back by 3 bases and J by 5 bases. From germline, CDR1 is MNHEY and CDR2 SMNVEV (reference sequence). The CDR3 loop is CASSFGREGETQYF. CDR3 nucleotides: TGTGCCAGCAGTTTCGGTCGGGAGGGGGAGACCCAGTACTTC.

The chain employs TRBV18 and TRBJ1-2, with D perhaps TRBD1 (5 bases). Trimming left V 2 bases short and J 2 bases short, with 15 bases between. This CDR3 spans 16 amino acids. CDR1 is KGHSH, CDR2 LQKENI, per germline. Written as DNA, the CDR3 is TGTGCCAGCTCACCAAGAAGTAGGGGACCGAACTATGGCTACACCTTC. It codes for CASSPRSRGPNYGYTF.

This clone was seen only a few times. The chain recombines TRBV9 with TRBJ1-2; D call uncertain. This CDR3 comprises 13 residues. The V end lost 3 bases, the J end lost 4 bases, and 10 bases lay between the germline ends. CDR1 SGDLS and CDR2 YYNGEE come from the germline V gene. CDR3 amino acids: CASSGEGTYGYTF. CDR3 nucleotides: TGTGCCAGCAGCGGAGAAGGTACCTATGGCTACACCTTC.

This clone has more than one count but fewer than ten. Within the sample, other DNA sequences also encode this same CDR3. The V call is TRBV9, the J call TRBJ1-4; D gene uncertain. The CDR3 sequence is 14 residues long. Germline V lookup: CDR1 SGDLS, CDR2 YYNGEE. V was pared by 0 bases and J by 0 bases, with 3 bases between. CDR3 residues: CASSVGPTNEKLFF. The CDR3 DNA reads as TGTGCCAGCAGCGTAGGACCAACTAATGAAAAACTGTTTTTT. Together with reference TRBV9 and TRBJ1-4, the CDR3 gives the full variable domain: DSGVTQTPKHLITATGQRVTLRCSPRSGDLSVYWYQQSLDQGLQFLIQYYNGEERAKGNILERFSAQQFPDLHSELNLSSLELGDSALYFCASSVGPTNEKLFFGSGTQLSVL.

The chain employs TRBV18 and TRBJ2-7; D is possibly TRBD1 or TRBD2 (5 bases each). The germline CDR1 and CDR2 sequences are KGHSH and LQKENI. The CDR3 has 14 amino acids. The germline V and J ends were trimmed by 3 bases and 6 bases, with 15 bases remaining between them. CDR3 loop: CASSPPGQSGEQYF. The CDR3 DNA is TGTGCCAGCTCACCCCCCGGACAAAGCGGCGAGCAGTACTTC.

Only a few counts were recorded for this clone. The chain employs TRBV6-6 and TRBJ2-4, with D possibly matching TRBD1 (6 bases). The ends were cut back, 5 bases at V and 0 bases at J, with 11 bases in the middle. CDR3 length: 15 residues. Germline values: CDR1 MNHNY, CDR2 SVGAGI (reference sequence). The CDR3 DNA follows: TGTGCCAGCAGTCCTGGACAGCTAGCCAAAAACATTCAGTACTTC. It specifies CASSPGQLAKNIQYF.

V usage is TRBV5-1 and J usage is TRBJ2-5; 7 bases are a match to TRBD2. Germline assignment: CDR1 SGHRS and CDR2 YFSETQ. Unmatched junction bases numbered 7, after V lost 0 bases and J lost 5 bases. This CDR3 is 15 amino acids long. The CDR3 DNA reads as TGCGCCAGCAGCTTGGTTTCGGGAGGCATGGAGACCCAGTACTTC. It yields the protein CASSLVSGGMETQYF.

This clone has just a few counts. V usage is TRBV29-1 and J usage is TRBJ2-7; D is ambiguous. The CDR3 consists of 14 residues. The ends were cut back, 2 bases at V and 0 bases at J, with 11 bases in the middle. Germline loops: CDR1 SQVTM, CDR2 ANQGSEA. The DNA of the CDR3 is TGCAGCGTTGAAAGACTCCTGGGCTCCTACGAGCAGTACTTC. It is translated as CSVERLLGSYEQYF.

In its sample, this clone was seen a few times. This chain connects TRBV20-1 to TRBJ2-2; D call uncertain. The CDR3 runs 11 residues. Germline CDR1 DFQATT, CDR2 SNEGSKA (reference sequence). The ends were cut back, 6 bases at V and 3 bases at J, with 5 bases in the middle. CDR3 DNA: TGCAGTGCCTCGGACACCGGGGAGCTGTTTTTT. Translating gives CSASDTGELFF.